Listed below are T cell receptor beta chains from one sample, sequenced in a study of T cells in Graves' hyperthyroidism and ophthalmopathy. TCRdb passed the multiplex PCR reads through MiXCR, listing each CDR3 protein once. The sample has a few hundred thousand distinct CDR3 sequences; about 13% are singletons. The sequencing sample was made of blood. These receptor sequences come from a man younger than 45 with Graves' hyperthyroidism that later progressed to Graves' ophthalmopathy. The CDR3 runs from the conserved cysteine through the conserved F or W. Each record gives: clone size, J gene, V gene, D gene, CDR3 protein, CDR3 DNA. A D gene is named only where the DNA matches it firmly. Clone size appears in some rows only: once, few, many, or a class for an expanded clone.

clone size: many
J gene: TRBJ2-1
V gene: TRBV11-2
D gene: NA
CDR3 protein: CASSLFSGTDEQFF
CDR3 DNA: TGTGCCAGCAGCTTATTTTCTGGGACGGATGAGCAGTTCTTC

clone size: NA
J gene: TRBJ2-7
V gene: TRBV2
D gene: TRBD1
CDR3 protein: CASSERTGGWYEQYF
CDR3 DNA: TGTGCCAGCAGTGAACGGACAGGGGGATGGTACGAGCAGTACTTC

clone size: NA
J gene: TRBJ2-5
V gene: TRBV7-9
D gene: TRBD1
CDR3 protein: CASSLGQGVQETQYF
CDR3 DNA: TGTGCCAGCAGCTTGGGACAGGGGGTCCAAGAGACCCAGTACTTC

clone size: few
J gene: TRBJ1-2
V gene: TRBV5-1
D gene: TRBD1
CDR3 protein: CASSLGQGWIYGYTF
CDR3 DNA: TGCGCCAGCAGCTTGGGACAGGGGTGGATCTATGGCTACACCTTC

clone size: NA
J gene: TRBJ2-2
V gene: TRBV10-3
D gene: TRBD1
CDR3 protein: CAISRGTGSTGELFF
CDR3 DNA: TGTGCCATCAGTCGGGGGACAGGGAGCACCGGGGAGCTGTTTTTT

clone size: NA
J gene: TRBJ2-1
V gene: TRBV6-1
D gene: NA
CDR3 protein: CASQLFTGPLNGQFF
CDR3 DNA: TGTGCCAGCCAGCTATTCACAGGGCCCCTAAATGGGCAGTTCTTC

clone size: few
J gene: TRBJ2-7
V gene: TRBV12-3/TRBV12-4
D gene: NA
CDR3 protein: CASTRRHRVPYEQYF
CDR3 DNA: TGTGCCAGCACCCGCCGGCACAGGGTCCCCTACGAGCAGTACTTC

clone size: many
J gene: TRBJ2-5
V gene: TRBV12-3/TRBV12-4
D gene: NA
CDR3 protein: CASSSPEETQYF
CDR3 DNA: TGTGCCAGCAGTTCCCCTGAGGAGACCCAGTACTTC

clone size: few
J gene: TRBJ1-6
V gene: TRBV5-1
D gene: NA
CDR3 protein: CASSLESGWNSPLHF
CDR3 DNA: TGCGCCAGCAGCTTGGAGTCTGGGTGGAATTCACCCCTCCACTTT

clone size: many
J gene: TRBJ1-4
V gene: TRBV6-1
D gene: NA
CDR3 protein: CASTNYISGHPYGEKLFF
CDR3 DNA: TGTGCCAGCACTAACTATATTTCGGGTCACCCGTACGGTGAAAAACTGTTTTTT

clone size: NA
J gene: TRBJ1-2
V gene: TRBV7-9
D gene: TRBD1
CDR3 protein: CASSPGDRGTRGYTF
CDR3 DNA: TGTGCCAGCAGCCCCGGGGACAGGGGGACTCGTGGCTACACCTTC

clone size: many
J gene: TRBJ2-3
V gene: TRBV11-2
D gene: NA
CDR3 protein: CASSLGFAVDTQYF
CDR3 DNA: TGTGCCAGCAGCTTAGGGTTCGCGGTAGATACGCAGTATTTT

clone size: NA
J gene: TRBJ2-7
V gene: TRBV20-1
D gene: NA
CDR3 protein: CSASLGGAEQYF
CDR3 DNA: TGCAGTGCCAGCCTGGGGGGGGCAGAGCAGTACTTC

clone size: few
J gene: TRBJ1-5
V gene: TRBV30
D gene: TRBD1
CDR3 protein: CAWSASTGRGNQPQHF
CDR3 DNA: TGTGCCTGGAGTGCCTCGACAGGGAGGGGCAATCAGCCCCAGCATTTT

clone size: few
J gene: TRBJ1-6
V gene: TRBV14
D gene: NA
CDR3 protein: CASSQVITYNSPLHF
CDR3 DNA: TGTGCCAGCAGCCAAGTGATAACCTATAATTCACCCCTCCACTTT

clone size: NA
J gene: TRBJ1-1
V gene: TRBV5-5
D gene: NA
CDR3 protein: CASGLRQKNTEAFF
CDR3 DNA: TGTGCCAGCGGCTTGCGACAAAAGAACACTGAAGCTTTCTTT

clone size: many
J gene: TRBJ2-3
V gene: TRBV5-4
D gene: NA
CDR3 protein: CASSLVVGDTQYF
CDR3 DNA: TGTGCCAGCAGCTTGGTGGTCGGAGATACGCAGTATTTT

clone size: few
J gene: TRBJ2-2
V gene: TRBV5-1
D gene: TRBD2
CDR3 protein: CASSVAGRDTGELFF
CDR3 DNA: TGCGCCAGCAGCGTAGCGGGGCGTGACACCGGGGAGCTGTTTTTT

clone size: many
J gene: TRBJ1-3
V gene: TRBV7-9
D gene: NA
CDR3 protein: CASSYREVGNGNTIYF
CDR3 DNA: TGTGCCAGCAGCTACCGGGAGGTCGGAAATGGAAACACCATATATTTT

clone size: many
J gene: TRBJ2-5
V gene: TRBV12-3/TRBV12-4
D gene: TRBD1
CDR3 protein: CASSPETGGSVQETQYF
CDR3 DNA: TGTGCCAGCAGCCCCGAGACAGGGGGATCCGTACAAGAGACCCAGTACTTC

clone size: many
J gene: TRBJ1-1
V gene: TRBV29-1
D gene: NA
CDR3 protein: CSAGRRDIRNTEAFF
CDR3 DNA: TGCAGCGCGGGCCGTCGGGACATCAGGAACACTGAAGCTTTCTTT

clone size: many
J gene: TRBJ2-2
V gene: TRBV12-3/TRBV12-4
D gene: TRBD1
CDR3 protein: CASRVPGGTGELFF
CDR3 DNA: TGTGCCAGCAGGGTTCCAGGGGGCACCGGGGAGCTGTTTTTT

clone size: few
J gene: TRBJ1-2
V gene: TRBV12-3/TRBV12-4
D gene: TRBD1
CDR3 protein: CASSPMTGLSNYGYTF
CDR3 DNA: TGTGCCAGCAGTCCGATGACAGGGCTTAGCAACTATGGCTACACCTTC

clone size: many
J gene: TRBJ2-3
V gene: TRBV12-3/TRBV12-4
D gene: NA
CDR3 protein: CASSLDGRDTQYF
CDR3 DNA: TGTGCCAGCAGTTTAGACGGGAGAGATACGCAGTATTTT

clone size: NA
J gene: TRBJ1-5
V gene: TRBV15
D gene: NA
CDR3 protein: CATRNGHVGNQPQHF
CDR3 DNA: TGTGCCACCAGAAACGGACATGTGGGCAATCAGCCCCAGCATTTT

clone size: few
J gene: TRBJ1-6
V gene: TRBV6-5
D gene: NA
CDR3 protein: CASSYRVFYNSPLHF
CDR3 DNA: TGTGCCAGCAGCTACAGGGTGTTCTATAATTCACCCCTCCACTTT

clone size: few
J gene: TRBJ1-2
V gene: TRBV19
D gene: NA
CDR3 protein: CASSIRLNYGYTF
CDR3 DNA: TGTGCCAGTAGTATTCGTCTTAACTATGGCTACACCTTC

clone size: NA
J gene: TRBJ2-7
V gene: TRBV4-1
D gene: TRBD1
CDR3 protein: CASSQDGLTPGGRRDYEQYF
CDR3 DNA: TGCGCCAGCAGCCAAGATGGCTTAACTCCAGGGGGCCGCCGGGACTACGAGCAGTACTTC

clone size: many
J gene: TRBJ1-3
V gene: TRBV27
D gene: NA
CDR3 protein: CASSPGPAGAGNTIYF
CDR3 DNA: TGTGCCAGCAGTCCCGGACCCGCCGGGGCTGGAAACACCATATATTTT

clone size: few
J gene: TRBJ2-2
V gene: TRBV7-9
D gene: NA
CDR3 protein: CASLRGLELFF
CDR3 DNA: TGTGCCAGCCTCCGGGGGTTGGAGCTGTTTTTT

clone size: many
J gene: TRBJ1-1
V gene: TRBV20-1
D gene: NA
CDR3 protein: CSVTRNQNTEAFF
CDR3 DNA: TGCAGCGTTACTAGGAACCAAAACACTGAAGCTTTCTTT

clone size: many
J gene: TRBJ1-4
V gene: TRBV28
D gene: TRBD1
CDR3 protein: CASSSGGGEKLFF
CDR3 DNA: TGTGCCAGCAGTTCAGGGGGCGGTGAAAAACTGTTTTTT

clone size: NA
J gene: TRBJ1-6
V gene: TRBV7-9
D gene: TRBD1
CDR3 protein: CASSQSPGQTPNSPLHF
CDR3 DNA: TGTGCCAGCAGCCAAAGCCCGGGACAGACTCCGAATTCACCCCTCCACTTT

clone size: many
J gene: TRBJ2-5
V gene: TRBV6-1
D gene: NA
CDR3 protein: CASSVQRGVQETQYF
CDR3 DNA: TGTGCCAGCAGTGTTCAAAGGGGGGTCCAAGAGACCCAGTACTTC

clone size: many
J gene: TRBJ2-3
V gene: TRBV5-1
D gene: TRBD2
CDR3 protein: CASSSGTSDFTDTQYF
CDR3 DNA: TGCGCCAGCAGCTCGGGGACTAGCGATTTCACAGATACGCAGTATTTT

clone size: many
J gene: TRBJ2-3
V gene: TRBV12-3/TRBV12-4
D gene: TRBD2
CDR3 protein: CASSPALAGPDTQYF
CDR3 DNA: TGTGCCAGCAGTCCTGCACTAGCGGGGCCAGATACGCAGTATTTT